The 14 T cell receptor beta chains reported below all come from one sample, sequenced in a study of technical replicates of blood from several donors. Libraries were prepared by immunoSEQ multiplex PCR; TCRdb keeps only in-frame clonotypes and omits some of them. The sample lists 76,000 or so clones, roughly nine tenths occurring once. Sequencing input: T cells isolated from PBMCs. The receptors here all came from a human donor in good health.

The chain joins TRBV28 to TRBJ2-7; maybe TRBD2 (6 bases). Germline-derived CDR1 and CDR2 are MDHEN and SYDVKM. The CDR3 has 12 residues. The V end was cut by 6 bases, the J end by 6 bases, with 12 bases between. The CDR3 loop is CASRDGSLEQYF. The CDR3, as DNA: TGTGCCAGCAGAGACGGGAGTCTCGAGCAGTACTTC.

The sample holds one count of this clone. This chain links TRBV27 with TRBJ2-1; 12 bases fit TRBD2. The CDR3 consists of 18 residues. With V trimmed by 1 base and J by 5 bases, 9 bases remained unmatched. Germline V gene data show CDR1 as MNHEY and CDR2 as SMNVEV (reference sequence). CDR3 amino acids: CASSLFAGLAGSNNEQFF. In DNA form, the CDR3 reads TGTGCCAGCAGTTTATTTGCAGGACTAGCGGGGAGTAACAATGAGCAGTTCTTC.

This rearrangement joins TRBV2 to TRBJ1-5; the D gene is possibly TRBD1 (6 bases). The CDR3 length is 15 residues. Germline CDR1 SNHLY, CDR2 FYNNEI. V dropped 4 bases and J dropped 0 bases, with 10 bases sitting between them. The CDR3 DNA reads TGTGCCAGCAGTGGACAGGAGTATAGCAATCAGCCCCAGCATTTT. Amino acids: CASSGQEYSNQPQHF.

The chain is built from TRBV11-2 and TRBJ2-5, with 9 bases matching TRBD1. From germline, CDR1 is SGHAT and CDR2 FQNNGV. This CDR3 region has 15 residues. With V trimmed by 4 bases and J by 2 bases, 5 bases remained unmatched. The CDR3 sequence is CASSYRGLRQETQYF. Here the CDR3 DNA reads TGTGCCAGCAGCTACAGGGGGCTGAGACAAGAGACCCAGTACTTC.

This chain joins TRBV5-1 and TRBJ1-1, with D hard to call. Per germline, CDR1 SGHRS and CDR2 YFSETQ. Trimming stripped 6 bases from V and 2 bases from J, with 17 bases between. The length of the CDR3 is 15 residues. DNA for the CDR3: TGCGCCAGCACCCCAATCAGTACAGCTAACACTGAAGCTTTCTTT. Residues: CASTPISTANTEAFF.

The chain carries TRBV19 and TRBJ2-7; TRBD1 aligns across 10 bases. Losses at the gene ends were 10 bases for V and 4 bases for J; bases not matched to a gene: 10. The germline V gene has CDR1 LNHDA and CDR2 SQIVND (reference sequence). CDR3 size: 14 residues. CDR3 coding DNA: TGTGCCACTAAAACCGGGACAGGGGTTTACGAGCAGTACTTC. This gives the protein CATKTGTGVYEQYF.

The J gene is TRBJ2-3, the V gene TRBV2, with TRBD2 identical over 10 bases. The CDR3 has 16 residues. V shed 10 bases, J shed 5 bases, and the junction held 15 bases outside the gene matches. The germline V gene has CDR1 SNHLY and CDR2 FYNNEI. The CDR3 reads CAIQQPAGGPQDTQYF. CDR3 in DNA: TGTGCCATACAGCAGCCAGCGGGGGGGCCTCAAGATACGCAGTATTTT.

The J gene is TRBJ2-6, the V gene TRBV10-3; TRBD1 matches at 8 bases. CDR1 ENHRY and CDR2 SYGVKD come from the germline V gene. The CDR3 has 17 amino acids. V trimming: 8 bases; J trimming: 0 bases; junction bases outside the gene matches: 9. CDR3 DNA sequence: TGTGCCATCGCTGAACAGGGGGTGATCTCTGGGGCCAACGTCCTGACTTTC. It specifies CAIAEQGVISGANVLTF.

The chain recombines TRBV4-1 with TRBJ2-7; 7 positions agree with TRBD1. After removal of 1 base from V and 2 bases from J, the junction contained 14 bases not matched to a gene. This CDR3 has 18 residues. Germline V gives CDR1 MGHRA, CDR2 YSYEKL. The CDR3: CASSQAPLTQTGTYEQYF. The DNA for the CDR3 is TGCGCCAGCAGCCAAGCGCCTTTAACGCAGACAGGGACCTACGAGCAGTACTTC.

The gene calls are TRBV19 and TRBJ2-7; the D gene is possibly TRBD2 (7 bases). The V end lost 6 bases, the J end lost 3 bases, and 18 bases lay between the germline ends. This CDR3 has 15 residues. The germline gives CDR1 LNHDA, CDR2 SQIVND (reference sequence). The CDR3 reads CASSWGPSGDYEQYF. The CDR3 nucleotides are TGTGCCAGTAGCTGGGGGCCTAGCGGAGACTACGAGCAGTACTTC.

J is TRBJ1-2 and V is TRBV4-1; 8 nucleotides match TRBD1. Per the germline V gene, CDR1 is MGHRA and CDR2 is YSYEKL. The CDR3 contains 15 residues. Germline trimming cut 3 bases from V and 6 bases from J; bases unmatched to any gene: 9. CDR3 sequence reads: CASSQDPGQVDGYTF. DNA for the CDR3: TGCGCCAGCAGCCAGGATCCGGGACAGGTGGATGGCTACACCTTC.

The rearrangement links TRBV5-1 to TRBJ2-7; tentative D call: TRBD1 (6 bases). Trimming stripped 9 bases from V and 4 bases from J, with 17 bases between. From germline, CDR1 is SGHRS and CDR2 YFSETQ. The CDR3 consists of 13 residues. CDR3 bases: TGCGCCACTTCCCCAGGGGTAGATTACGAGCAGTACTTC. This sequence encodes CATSPGVDYEQYF.

The J gene is TRBJ2-7, the V gene TRBV7-3; 9 bases match TRBD2. Germline CDR1 is SGHTA and CDR2 is FQGTGA. V trimming: 5 bases; J trimming: 0 bases; junction bases outside the gene matches: 2. The CDR3 consists of 14 residues. Here the CDR3 reads CASSLAGNSYEQYF. CDR3 DNA sequence: TGTGCCAGCAGCCTAGCGGGGAACTCCTACGAGCAGTACTTC.

This clone was seen more than once but under ten times. V gene TRBV2 combines with J gene TRBJ1-1; D ambiguous. The CDR3 contains 15 residues. Trimming stripped 3 bases from V and 7 bases from J, with 18 bases between. Germline V gives CDR1 SNHLY, CDR2 FYNNEI. CDR3 bases: TGTGCCAGCAGTGATTATATCAAACCGCCAGATGAAGCTTTCTTT. Translated: CASSDYIKPPDEAFF.